One T cell receptor beta chain is described in this entry. Its cognate antigen is unknown. This sample is part of a study of shared clonotypes between healthy human individuals. Findings and caveats of the study: Naive CD4 clonotypes were shared across a handful of donors at roughly 5%.

Positive CCR7 selection of CD45RO-negative cells yielded the naive CD8 cells, and terminally differentiated effector memory CD45RA+ cells were excluded. All donors qualified as healthy HIV-negative adults and had experienced no recent acute infections or vaccinations. This table comes from immunoSEQ multiplex PCR, and its TCRdb copy is limited to in-frame clones, with some not included. Of over 2,000,000 clones listed, approximately 92% were seen once; the top ten hold roughly 1.7%. The CDR3 extends over 14 amino acids. The germline V gene encodes CDR1 SGHAT and CDR2 FQNNGV. Trimming took off 5 bases at V and 5 bases at J, with 16 bases between the two ends.

The sample comprised naive CD8+ T cells from PBMCs. The rearrangement joins TRBV11-2 to TRBJ2-7, with D tentatively TRBD1 (6 bases). This sequence was found in a man aged 18 to 30 in good health. Some clones in this sample may be carry-over from other donors' samples. The CDR3 reads CASSKQGRYDEQYF. The CDR3 coding sequence is TGTGCCAGCAGCAAACAGGGAAGGTACGACGAGCAGTACTTC.